A single sample is the source of the 18 T cell receptor beta chains below, sequenced in a study of T cell responses to AZD1222 COVID-19 vaccine. Profiled with immunoSEQ multiplex PCR; TCRdb holds only in-frame clones, not every one. The sample has over 75,000 clones, more than 70% seen once. The specimen comprised peripheral blood, sampled on day 0 of AZD1222 vaccination. Source of these receptors: an adult in good health.

The genes are TRBV3-1 (or the pseudogene TRBV3-2) and TRBJ2-1; TRBD2 matches 11 bases. V lost 1 base, J lost 7 bases, and 9 bases stayed unmatched. From germline, CDR1 is LGHDT and CDR2 YNNKEL (reference sequence). The CDR3 spans 17 residues. CDR3 nucleotides: TGTGCCAGCAGCCAAGCGTTAGCGGGAGGGCCAGGGAATGAGCAGTTCTTC. Protein sequence: CASSQALAGGPGNEQFF.

This chain joins TRBV3-1 (or the pseudogene TRBV3-2) and TRBJ1-1; maybe TRBD1 (6 bases). Trimming took 4 bases from V and 7 from J, leaving 10 bases between them. The CDR3 runs to 12 residues. Germline CDR1 is LGHDT and CDR2 is YNNKEL (reference sequence). CDR3 amino acids: CASSRTDSEAFF. The CDR3 bases are TGTGCCAGCAGCCGGACAGACAGTGAAGCTTTCTTT.

The chain is built from TRBV6-6 and TRBJ1-2; D unclear. The germline V and J ends were trimmed by 8 bases and 2 bases, with 12 bases remaining between them. CDR3 length: 13 residues. The germline V gene has CDR1 MNHNY and CDR2 SVGAGI (reference sequence). CDR3 protein: CASSPGANYGYTF. DNA of the CDR3: TGTGCCAGCTCGCCCGGCGCCAACTATGGCTACACCTTC.

The rearrangement joins TRBV12-3 or TRBV12-4 to TRBJ1-4, with D possibly matching TRBD1 (5 bases). There are 13 residues in the CDR3. V was cut by 5 bases and J by 4 bases, with 8 bases left in between. The CDR3 DNA sequence: TGTGCCAGCAGTGACAGCCTTAATGAAAAACTGTTTTTT. Translated, it gives CASSDSLNEKLFF.

The rearrangement uses TRBV7-2 and TRBJ2-3, with 9 bases lining up with TRBD2. CDR3 length: 16 residues. The ends lost 5 bases at V and 2 bases at J; junction bases unmatched: 8. Germline V gene lookup returns CDR1 SGHTA and CDR2 FQGNSA. The CDR3 DNA reads TGTGCCAGCAGCCCATCCGGCGGGGGGGCCACAGATACGCAGTATTTT. Protein: CASSPSGGGATDTQYF.

As for this clone: At one end, the junction sequence differs from germline, possibly due to a read error. The chain recombines TRBV2 with TRBJ2-7; no definite D call. Germline assignment: CDR1 SNHLY and CDR2 FYNNEI. This CDR3 has 13 residues. The CDR3 spells CASSEGISYEQYF. The CDR3, as DNA: TGTGCCAGCAGCGAAGGGATATCCTACGAGCAGTACTTC.

The chain carries TRBV5-1 and TRBJ1-1; D remains unclear. This CDR3 is 15 amino acids long. Trimming shortened V by 0 bases and J by 1 base, and 10 bases separated the two germline ends. Germline lookup yields CDR1 SGHRS and CDR2 YFSETQ. The CDR3 nucleotides read TGCGCCAGCAGCTTGGAAAGGGCCTCGAACACTGAAGCTTTCTTT. Its translation is CASSLERASNTEAFF.

This clone was picked up a small number of times. The chain couples TRBV7-2 to TRBJ1-5, with D tentatively TRBD1 (5 bases). From germline, CDR1 is SGHTA and CDR2 FQGNSA. The CDR3 length is 16 residues. Trimming took off 5 bases at V and 4 bases at J, with 18 bases between the two ends. Written as DNA, the CDR3 is TGTGCCAGCAGCACCCGACCCGGGACGGCGAATCAGCCCCAGCATTTT. Amino acid sequence: CASSTRPGTANQPQHF.

The V call is TRBV6-5, the J call TRBJ2-2; D might be TRBD1 (6 bases). The CDR3 is made up of 14 amino acids. In germline, CDR1 is MNHEY, CDR2 SVGAGI. Trimming stripped 8 bases from V and 3 bases from J, with 13 bases between. The CDR3: CASGGTGYTGELFF. The CDR3 coding sequence is TGTGCCAGCGGGGGCACAGGGTACACCGGGGAGCTGTTTTTT.

The chain employs TRBV5-5 and TRBJ1-2; D call uncertain. This CDR3 spans 13 amino acids. In germline, CDR1 is SGHKS, CDR2 YYEKEE (reference sequence). Trimming removed 2 bases at V and 6 bases at J, with 11 bases between. CDR3 in amino acids: CASSFTAGNGYTF. CDR3 bases: TGTGCCAGCAGCTTCACCGCGGGGAATGGCTACACCTTC.

The rearrangement uses TRBV15 and TRBJ2-2; a weak D match, TRBD2 (5 bases). In germline, CDR1 is LNHNV, CDR2 YYDKDF (reference sequence). Deletions cut 7 bases from V and 1 base from J, with 7 bases between. The CDR3 runs 13 residues. This chain's CDR3 is CATKGGNTGELFF. In DNA form, the CDR3 reads TGTGCCACCAAAGGAGGGAACACCGGGGAGCTGTTTTTT.

The rearrangement uses TRBV5-1 and TRBJ2-2, with 9 nucleotides matching TRBD2. The germline gives CDR1 SGHRS, CDR2 YFSETQ. This CDR3 spans 15 amino acids. V dropped 1 base and J dropped 5; count of bases not matched to a gene: 3. CDR3 in amino acids: CASSLNSGGTGELFF. The DNA for the CDR3 is TGCGCCAGCAGCTTGAATAGCGGGGGAACCGGGGAGCTGTTTTTT.

The chain employs TRBV10-3 and TRBJ2-1, with D perhaps matching TRBD2 (7 bases). With 0 bases removed from V and 4 bases from J, the gap between germline ends came to 10 bases. CDR1 is ENHRY, CDR2 SYGVKD, per germline. The CDR3 covers 15 residues. The CDR3 DNA reads TGTGCCATCAGTGAGTCTGCGGGGGCGTACAATGAGCAGTTCTTC. The encoded protein is CAISESAGAYNEQFF.

The chain links TRBV3-1 (or the pseudogene TRBV3-2) to TRBJ1-2, with D tentatively TRBD1 (6 bases). The CDR3 extends over 15 amino acids. Germline lookup yields CDR1 LGHDT and CDR2 YNNKEL (reference sequence). V dropped 0 bases and J dropped 8 bases, with 16 bases sitting between them. CDR3 in DNA: TGTGCCAGCAGCCAAGATCCAGCCAGGGGTAGCGGCTACACCTTC. Amino acids: CASSQDPARGSGYTF.

The gene calls are TRBV3-1 (or the pseudogene TRBV3-2) and TRBJ1-3; possible D gene TRBD1, 6 bases. CDR3 length: 15 amino acids. From germline, CDR1 is LGHDT and CDR2 YNNKEL (reference sequence). The V and J ends lost 4 bases and 1 base respectively, with 11 bases between them. The CDR3 region is CASSRRQASGNTIYF. The DNA of the CDR3 is TGTGCCAGCAGCCGCCGACAGGCGTCTGGAAACACCATATATTTT.

V usage is TRBV10-3 and J usage is TRBJ1-2; no reliable D call. The ends were cut back, 0 bases at V and 6 bases at J, with 14 bases in the middle. Germline loops: CDR1 ENHRY, CDR2 SYGVKD. The CDR3 has 15 residues. CDR3 nucleotide sequence: TGTGCCATCAGTGAGTCGCTAGGGAAGGGAGATGGCTACACCTTC. It translates to CAISESLGKGDGYTF.

The chain is built from TRBV6-5 and TRBJ1-2; 9 nucleotides align to TRBD1. J lost 5 bases, V lost 4 bases, and 8 bases had no gene match. The CDR3 has 15 residues. CDR1 MNHEY and CDR2 SVGAGI come from the germline V gene. The CDR3 DNA sequence: TGTGCCAGCAGTTCCCCGAGGACAGGGGAGTATGGCTACACCTTC. Encoded protein: CASSSPRTGEYGYTF.

This chain connects TRBV28 to TRBJ1-4; D not resolved. The length of the CDR3 is 16 residues. Trimming took 8 bases from V and 1 from J, leaving 17 bases between them. Germline V gene data show CDR1 as MDHEN and CDR2 as SYDVKM. The CDR3 region is CASGSAASGTNEKLFF. The CDR3 DNA sequence: TGTGCCAGCGGTTCAGCCGCTTCTGGAACTAATGAAAAACTGTTTTTT.